This TCR beta chain was sequenced during a study of PD-1 blockade in classical Hodgkin lymphoma. Brentuximab vedotin exposure varied among the patients, all of whom had relapsed after autologous stem cell transplantation. Profiled with immunoSEQ multiplex PCR; TCRdb holds only in-frame clones, not every one. The sample comprises some 40,000 clones, around 78% of which are singletons, and 9.5% to 13% rests with the top ten. Details on this clone: Its antigen is as yet unknown.

V lost 1 base to trimming and J lost 1 base, with 8 bases between them. Germline V lookup: CDR1 MGHRA, CDR2 YSYEKL. The CDR3 has 15 amino acids. General observations from the study: Exclusion covered patients beginning nivolumab under 1 year post-ASCT.

The chain has TRBV4-1 and TRBJ1-5; D gene uncertain. Specimen: peripheral blood mononuclear cells (PBMCs), collected at baseline. The sequence was obtained from a human donor with classical Hodgkin lymphoma. Written as DNA, the CDR3 is TGCGCCAGCAGCCAAGCCGGGCCCAGCAATCAGCCCCAGCATTTT. Translation: CASSQAGPSNQPQHF.